One and the same sample provided the 19 T cell receptor beta chains below, sequenced in a study of blood T cells in healthy people across ages. Primed by a sample-barcoded 5' primer and a J-beta primer mix, a second PCR proceeded for roughly 6 to 12 cycles. TCRdb reprocessed the 5' RACE reads with MiXCR, giving one entry per CDR3 protein. The data contain 1.5 million to 2 million distinct CDR3 sequences, roughly 50% of them singletons. Sequencing was performed on blood. These receptors came from a woman aged 40 to 49 in good health.

The genes are TRBV20-1 and TRBJ1-2, with a possible D match to TRBD1 (5 bases). This CDR3 comprises 11 residues. Germline V gives CDR1 DFQATT, CDR2 SNEGSKA (reference sequence). With 4 bases removed from V and 13 bases from J, the gap between germline ends came to 16 bases. CDR3 nucleotides: TGCAGTGCTACCGGGACGTCTAGGGCCACCTTC. Protein sequence: CSATGTSRATF.

The chain employs TRBV27 and TRBJ2-5; 8 positions agree with TRBD1. The CDR3 spans 15 residues. V gave up 2 bases and J gave up 3 bases; unmatched junction bases: 5. Germline values: CDR1 MNHEY, CDR2 SMNVEV (reference sequence). The CDR3 here is CASSLKAGGEETQYF. CDR3 DNA sequence: TGTGCCAGCAGTTTAAAGGCAGGGGGCGAAGAGACCCAGTACTTC.

V and J are TRBV6-2 or TRBV6-3 and TRBJ2-7; 9 positions match TRBD1. Germline V CDR1 and CDR2: MNHEY, SVGEGT. This CDR3 comprises 16 residues. With 5 bases clipped from V and 2 bases from J, the junction kept 10 bases outside the gene matches. The CDR3 DNA reads as TGTGCCAGCAGTACCCCCGGGACAGGGCATCCCTACGAGCAGTACTTC. Translation gives CASSTPGTGHPYEQYF.

This chain joins TRBV6-4 and TRBJ2-7; 8 bases match TRBD2. Germline CDR1 is MRHNA and CDR2 is SNTAGT. This CDR3 is built from 14 residues. CDR3 in amino acids: CISSVGGRPYEQYF. In nucleotides, the CDR3 is TGTATCAGCAGTGTGGGCGGGAGGCCCTACGAGCAGTACTTC.

The chain links TRBV6-1 to TRBJ2-7, with no clear D. This CDR3 has 13 amino acids. The V end lost 6 bases, the J end lost 3 bases, and 12 bases lay between the germline ends. The germline gives CDR1 MNHNS, CDR2 SASEGT. The CDR3 spells CASRGAFGYEQYF. The CDR3 DNA follows: TGTGCCAGCAGAGGCGCCTTCGGCTACGAGCAGTACTTC.

This clonotype was detected a few times. CDR3 region: CASSLWGQVNSPLHF. CDR3 in DNA: TGTGCCAGCAGTTTGTGGGGACAGGTGAATTCACCCCTCCACTTT. This rearrangement joins TRBV12-3 or TRBV12-4 to TRBJ1-6; 8 bases map to TRBD1. With V trimmed by 3 bases and J by 7 bases, 5 bases remained unmatched. The CDR3 totals 15 residues.

The chain is built from TRBV2 and TRBJ2-1; 8 nucleotides line up with TRBD1. This CDR3 region has 11 residues. Germline V gives CDR1 SNHLY, CDR2 FYNNEI. Trimming at V came to 9 bases and at J to 14 bases, leaving 9 bases not matched to a gene. CDR3 region: CARGQGDSEFF. The CDR3 region has the DNA TGTGCCAGAGGACAGGGCGATTCGGAGTTCTTC.

The table lists this clonotype with a few counts. The rearrangement links TRBV29-1 to TRBJ1-2; tentative D call: TRBD1 (6 bases). Germline V gives CDR1 SQVTM, CDR2 ANQGSEA. The CDR3 spans 13 residues. Trimming cost V 4 bases and J 10 bases, with 19 bases left between them. The CDR3: CSVAGGSYSDYTF. The CDR3 coding sequence is TGCAGCGTTGCCGGGGGCAGCTATAGTGACTACACCTTC. Filled out from reference TRBV29-1 and TRBJ1-2, the complete variable domain reads SAVISQKPSRDICQRGTSLTIQCQVDSQVTMMFWYRQQPGQSLTLIATANQGSEATYESGFVIDKFPISRPNLTFSTLTVSNMSPEDSSIYLCSVAGGSYSDYTFGSGTRLTVV.

The rearrangement links TRBV7-2 to TRBJ2-1; D gene ambiguous. CDR3 length equals 15 residues. Between the trimmed V and J ends, which lost 0 bases and 3 bases, there was a span of 9 bases. Germline lookup yields CDR1 SGHTA and CDR2 FQGNSA. The DNA of the CDR3 is TGTGCCAGCAGCTTAGCGCAGGCCTACTACAATGAGCAGTTCTTC. This gives the protein CASSLAQAYYNEQFF. The full variable domain, in which reference TRBV7-2 and TRBJ2-1 provide the parts outside the CDR3, is GAGVSQSPSNKVTEKGKDVELRCDPISGHTALYWYRQSLGQGLEFLIYFQGNSAPDKSGLPSDRFSAERTGGSVSTLTIQRTQQEDSAVYLCASSLAQAYYNEQFFGPGTRLTVL.

This clonotype occurred a few times. The chain recombines TRBV29-1 with TRBJ2-6, with unresolved D. CDR3 size: 14 residues. Germline lookup yields CDR1 SQVTM and CDR2 ANQGSEA. The V end lost 5 bases, the J end lost 4 bases, and 12 bases lay between the germline ends. The CDR3 loop reads CSVSGLSGANVLTF. CDR3 DNA: TGCAGCGTTTCGGGCCTCTCCGGGGCCAACGTCCTGACTTTC.

This clonotype occurred a few times. The chain is built from TRBV6-2 or TRBV6-3 and TRBJ2-7; D gene uncertain. The end of the DNA fits TRBJ2-5 better, so the J call may be wrong. Germline CDR1 reads MNHEY; CDR2 reads SVGEGT. This CDR3 has 14 residues. The CDR3 bases are TGTGCCAGCAGCCAGATAGTCCTTAGGGAGACCCAGTACTTC. This encodes CASSQIVLRETQYF.

The chain joins TRBV6-2 or TRBV6-3 to TRBJ1-2; possibly TRBD1 for D (5 bases). The CDR3 covers 15 residues. The germline V gene encodes CDR1 MNHEY and CDR2 SVGEGT. V shed 0 bases and J shed 4 bases, with 12 bases lying between them. CDR3 bases: TGTGCCAGCAGTTACTCGGGCAGGGCGCCCTATGGCTACACCTTC. It translates to CASSYSGRAPYGYTF.

This clonotype was recorded a few times. The rearrangement links TRBV15 to TRBJ1-2; D gene uncertain. Trimming removed 0 bases from V and 3 bases from J, with 8 bases in between. Germline V gene data show CDR1 as LNHNV and CDR2 as YYDKDF (reference sequence). The CDR3 extends over 14 amino acids. The CDR3, as DNA: TGTGCCACCAGCAGAGAGCGGAGAGACTATGGCTACACCTTC. Translating it yields CATSRERRDYGYTF.

The sample holds a few counts of this clonotype. This chain links TRBV20-1 with TRBJ2-4, with a weak D call TRBD2 (5 bases). Germline V gene sequence: CDR1 DFQATT, CDR2 SNEGSKA (reference sequence). V was cut by 5 bases and J by 7 bases, with 9 bases left in between. The CDR3 consists of 11 residues. CDR3 coding DNA: TGCAGTGCTGAGGGTACGAACATTCAGTACTTC. Translation gives CSAEGTNIQYF.

V and J are TRBV5-1 and TRBJ2-3, with a tentative D call TRBD1 (5 bases). The CDR3 is 16 amino acids. Germline loops: CDR1 SGHRS, CDR2 YFSETQ. V was pared by 0 bases and J by 6 bases, with 17 bases between. The CDR3: CASSLAEGAVYDTQYF. Written as DNA, the CDR3 is TGCGCCAGCAGCTTGGCCGAAGGGGCTGTTTATGATACGCAGTATTTT. Variable domain in full (rest from reference TRBV5-1 and TRBJ2-3): KAGVTQTPRYLIKTRGQQVTLSCSPISGHRSVSWYQQTPGQGLQFLFEYFSETQRNKGNFPGRFSGRQFSNSRSEMNVSTLELGDSALYLCASSLAEGAVYDTQYFGPGTRLTVL.

The chain has TRBV18 and TRBJ2-4; 8 bases line up with TRBD1. Germline V CDR1 and CDR2: KGHSH, LQKENI. The CDR3 loop spans 19 amino acids. The CDR3 bases are TGTGCAAGTTTCTACGGGGACAGGTTAGGAGTAGGGGCCAAAAACATTCAGTACTTC. It codes for CASFYGDRLGVGAKNIQYF.

V gene TRBV20-1 combines with J gene TRBJ2-5; no firm D call. The V and J ends lost 5 bases and 4 bases respectively, with 11 bases between them. The CDR3 loop spans 12 amino acids. CDR1 DFQATT and CDR2 SNEGSKA come from the germline V gene (reference sequence). This CDR3 reads CSAGAWRETQYF. CDR3 nucleotides: TGCAGTGCTGGCGCCTGGAGAGAGACCCAGTACTTC.

The J gene is TRBJ1-2, the V gene TRBV27, with D hard to call. Germline V lookup: CDR1 MNHEY, CDR2 SMNVEV (reference sequence). With 3 bases removed from V and 2 bases from J, the gap between germline ends came to 13 bases. This CDR3 is 15 amino acids long. CDR3 loop: CASSFLSVGNYGYTF. The CDR3 DNA reads TGTGCCAGCAGTTTTCTCAGTGTGGGGAACTATGGCTACACCTTC.

As for this clonotype: An end of the junction does not agree with germline; a read error may underlie this. V gene TRBV5-1 combines with J gene TRBJ2-1; D is perhaps TRBD1 or TRBD2 (5 bases each). CDR1 is SGHRS, CDR2 YFSETQ, per germline. The length of the CDR3 is 15 residues. CDR3 sequence: CANSFGGSSYNEQFF. The CDR3 region has the DNA TGCGCCAACAGCTTTGGGGGTAGCTCCTACAATGAGCAGTTCTTC.